The 2 T cell receptor beta chains below were found in one sample sequenced in a study of beta chain features in type 1 diabetes. The sequenced template was cDNA made from the entire isolated RNA. Method: immunoSEQ multiplex PCR; TCRdb's copy keeps in-frame clones and lacks some. Of about 620,000 clones in the sample, roughly 15% are singletons; the top ten hold 0.07% to 0.095%. The sample taken for sequencing was naive CD4+ T cells from blood. These receptors were taken from a man aged 18 to 29 in good health.

The chain recombines TRBV29-1 with TRBJ2-5, with D possibly being TRBD1 (5 bases). V was clipped by 6 bases and J by 2 bases, with 13 bases between them. Germline CDR1 reads SQVTM; CDR2 reads ANQGSEA. The CDR3 spans 13 residues. The CDR3 protein is CSVQGVRQETQYF. The CDR3 DNA sequence: TGCAGCGTCCAAGGGGTGAGACAAGAGACCCAGTACTTC.

V gene TRBV30 combines with J gene TRBJ2-5, with 8 nucleotides matching TRBD1. Germline CDR1 GTSNPN, CDR2 SVGIG (reference sequence). V lost 0 bases, J lost 5 bases, and 5 bases stayed unmatched. The CDR3 sequence is 14 residues long. The CDR3 nucleotides read TGTGCCTGGAGTGTACAGGGGGGCCGGGAGACCCAGTACTTC. It translates to CAWSVQGGRETQYF. The full variable domain, completed using reference TRBV30 and TRBJ2-5, is SQTIHQWPATLVQPVGSPLSLECTVEGTSNPNLYWYRQAAGRGLQLLFYSVGIGQISSEVPQNLSASRPQDRQFILSSKKLLLSDSGFYLCAWSVQGGRETQYFGPGTRLLVL.